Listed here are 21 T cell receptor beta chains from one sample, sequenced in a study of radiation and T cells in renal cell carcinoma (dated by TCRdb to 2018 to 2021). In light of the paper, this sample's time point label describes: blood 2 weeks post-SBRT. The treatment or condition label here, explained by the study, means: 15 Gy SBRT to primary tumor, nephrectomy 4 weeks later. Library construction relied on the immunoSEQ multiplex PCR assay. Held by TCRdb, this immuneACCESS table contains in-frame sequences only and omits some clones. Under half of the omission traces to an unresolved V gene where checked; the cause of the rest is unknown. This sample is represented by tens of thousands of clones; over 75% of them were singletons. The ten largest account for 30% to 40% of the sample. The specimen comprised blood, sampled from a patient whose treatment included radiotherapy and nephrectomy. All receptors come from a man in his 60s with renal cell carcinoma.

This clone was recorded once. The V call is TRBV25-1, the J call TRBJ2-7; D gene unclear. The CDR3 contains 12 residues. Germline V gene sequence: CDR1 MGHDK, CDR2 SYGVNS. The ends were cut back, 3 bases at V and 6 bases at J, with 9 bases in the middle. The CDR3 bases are TGTGCCAGCAGTGATCGGGCGACCGAGCAGTACTTC. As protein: CASSDRATEQYF.

The CDR3 region is CASMTAYEQYF. CDR3 sequence (DNA): TGTGCCAGCATGACGGCTTACGAGCAGTACTTC. The chain joins TRBV6-1 to TRBJ2-7; D is uncertain. Germline V lookup: CDR1 MNHNS, CDR2 SASEGT. V was shortened by 7 bases and J by 4 bases, with 8 bases between the two germline ends. The length of the CDR3 is 11 residues.

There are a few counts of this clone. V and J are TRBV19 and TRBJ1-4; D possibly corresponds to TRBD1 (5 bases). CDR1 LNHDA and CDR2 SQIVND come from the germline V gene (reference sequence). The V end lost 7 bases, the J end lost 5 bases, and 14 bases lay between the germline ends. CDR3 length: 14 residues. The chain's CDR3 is CASNPTAKNEKLFF. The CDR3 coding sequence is TGTGCCAGTAACCCGACAGCCAAGAATGAAAAACTGTTTTTT.

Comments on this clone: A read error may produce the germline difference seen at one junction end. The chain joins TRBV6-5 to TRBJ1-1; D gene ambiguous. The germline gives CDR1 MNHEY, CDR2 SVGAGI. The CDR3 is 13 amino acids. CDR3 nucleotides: TGTGCCGGCAGTCTCACGAGACACACTGAAGCTTTCTTT. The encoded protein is CAGSLTRHTEAFF.

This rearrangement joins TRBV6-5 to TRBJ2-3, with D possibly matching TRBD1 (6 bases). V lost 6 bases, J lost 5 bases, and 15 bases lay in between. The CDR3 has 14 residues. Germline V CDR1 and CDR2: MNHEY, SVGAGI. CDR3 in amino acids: CASSRQGPEDTQYF. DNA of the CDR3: TGTGCCAGCAGCAGGCAGGGGCCTGAAGATACGCAGTATTTT.

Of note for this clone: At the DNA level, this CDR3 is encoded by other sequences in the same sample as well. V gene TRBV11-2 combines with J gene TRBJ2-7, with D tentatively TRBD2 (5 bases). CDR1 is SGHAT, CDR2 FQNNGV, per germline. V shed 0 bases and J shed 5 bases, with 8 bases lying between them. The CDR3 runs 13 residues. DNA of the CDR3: TGTGCCAGCAGCTTAGACACTAGAGACGAGCAGTACTTC. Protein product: CASSLDTRDEQYF.

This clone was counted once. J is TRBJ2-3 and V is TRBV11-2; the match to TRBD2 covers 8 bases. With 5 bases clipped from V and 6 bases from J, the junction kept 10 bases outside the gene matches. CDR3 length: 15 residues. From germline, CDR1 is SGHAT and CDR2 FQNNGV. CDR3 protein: CASSRRTSTPDTQYF. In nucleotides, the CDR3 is TGTGCCAGCAGCCGCAGGACTAGCACCCCGGATACGCAGTATTTT.

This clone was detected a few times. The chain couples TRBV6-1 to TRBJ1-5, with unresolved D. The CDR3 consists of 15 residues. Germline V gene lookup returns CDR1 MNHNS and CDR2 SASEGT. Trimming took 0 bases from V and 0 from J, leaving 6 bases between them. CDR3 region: CASSEAGGSNQPQHF. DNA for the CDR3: TGTGCCAGCAGTGAAGCCGGCGGTAGCAATCAGCCCCAGCATTTT.

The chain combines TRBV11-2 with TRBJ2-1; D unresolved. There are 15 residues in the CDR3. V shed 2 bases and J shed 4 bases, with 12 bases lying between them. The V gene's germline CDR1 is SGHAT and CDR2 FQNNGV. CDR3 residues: CASSLISLGYNEQFF. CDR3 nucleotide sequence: TGTGCCAGCAGCTTAATCAGTCTGGGGTACAATGAGCAGTTCTTC. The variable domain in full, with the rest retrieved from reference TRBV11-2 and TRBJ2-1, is EAGVAQSPRYKIIEKRQSVAFWCNPISGHATLYWYQQILGQGPKLLIQFQNNGVVDDSQLPKDRFSAERLKGVDSTLKIQPAKLEDSAVYLCASSLISLGYNEQFFGPGTRLTVL.

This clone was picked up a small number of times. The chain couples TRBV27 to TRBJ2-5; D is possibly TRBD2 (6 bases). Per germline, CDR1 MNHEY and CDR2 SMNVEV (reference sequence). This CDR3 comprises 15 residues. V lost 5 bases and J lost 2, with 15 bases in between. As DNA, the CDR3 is TGTGCCAGCAGTCCTGCTTTGGCGGGGCAAGAGACCCAGTACTTC. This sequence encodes CASSPALAGQETQYF.

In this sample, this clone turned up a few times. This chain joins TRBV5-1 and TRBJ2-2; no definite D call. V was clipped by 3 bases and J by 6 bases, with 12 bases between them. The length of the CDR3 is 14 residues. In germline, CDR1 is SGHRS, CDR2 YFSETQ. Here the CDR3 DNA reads TGCGCCAGCAGCTATGACGCGACGCCCGGGGAGCTGTTTTTT. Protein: CASSYDATPGELFF.

The CDR3 protein is CASSDRQGRNTQYF. Written as DNA, the CDR3 is TGCGCCAGCAGTGACCGACAGGGTCGAAATACGCAGTATTTT. The chain carries TRBV10-2 and TRBJ2-3, with 7 bases aligning to TRBD1. J lost 7 bases, V lost 3 bases, and 7 bases had no gene match. The CDR3 contains 14 residues. CDR1 WSHSY and CDR2 SAAADI come from the germline V gene.

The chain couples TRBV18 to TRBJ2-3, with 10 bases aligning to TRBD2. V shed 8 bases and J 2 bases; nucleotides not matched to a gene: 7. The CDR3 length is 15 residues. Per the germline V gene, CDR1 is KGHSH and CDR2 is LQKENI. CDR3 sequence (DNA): TGTGCCAGCGCGGAAGCGGGAGGGGACACAGATACGCAGTATTTT. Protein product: CASAEAGGDTDTQYF.

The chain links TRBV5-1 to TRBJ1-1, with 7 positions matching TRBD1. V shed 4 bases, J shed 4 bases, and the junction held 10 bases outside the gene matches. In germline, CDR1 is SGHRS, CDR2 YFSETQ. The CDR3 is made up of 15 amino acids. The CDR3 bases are TGCGCCAGCAGCCCGAGACAGGGAGGAGGCACTGAAGCTTTCTTT. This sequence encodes CASSPRQGGGTEAFF.

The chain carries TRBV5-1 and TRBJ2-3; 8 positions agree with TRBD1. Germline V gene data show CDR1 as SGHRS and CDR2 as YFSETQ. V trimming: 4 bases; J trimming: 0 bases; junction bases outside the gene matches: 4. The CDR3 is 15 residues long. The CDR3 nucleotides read TGCGCCAGCAGCCTCCGGGACAGGAGCACAGATACGCAGTATTTT. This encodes CASSLRDRSTDTQYF.

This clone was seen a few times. In DNA, the CDR3 is TGTGCCAGCAGCGAGTCCGGGGTCACCTACGAGCAGTACTTC. It is translated as CASSESGVTYEQYF. The chain has TRBV7-9 and TRBJ2-7, with TRBD2 as a possible D gene (5 bases). The length of the CDR3 is 14 residues. Trimming shortened V by 5 bases and J by 2 bases, and 13 bases separated the two germline ends. Germline-derived CDR1 and CDR2 are SEHNR and FQNEAQ (reference sequence).

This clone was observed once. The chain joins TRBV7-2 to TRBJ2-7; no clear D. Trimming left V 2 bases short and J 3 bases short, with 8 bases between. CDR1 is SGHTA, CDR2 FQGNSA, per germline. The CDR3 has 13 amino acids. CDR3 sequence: CASSLFSDYEQYF. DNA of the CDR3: TGTGCCAGCAGCTTATTCTCGGACTACGAGCAGTACTTC.

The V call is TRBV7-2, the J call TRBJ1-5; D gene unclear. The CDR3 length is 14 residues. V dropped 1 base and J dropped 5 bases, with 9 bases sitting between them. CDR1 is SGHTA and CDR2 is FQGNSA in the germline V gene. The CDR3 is CASSLGRGHQPQHF. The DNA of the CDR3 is TGTGCCAGCAGCTTAGGACGGGGTCATCAGCCCCAGCATTTT. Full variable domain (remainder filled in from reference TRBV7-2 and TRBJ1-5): GAGVSQSPSNKVTEKGKDVELRCDPISGHTALYWYRQSLGQGLEFLIYFQGNSAPDKSGLPSDRFSAERTGGSVSTLTIQRTQQEDSAVYLCASSLGRGHQPQHFGDGTRLSIL.

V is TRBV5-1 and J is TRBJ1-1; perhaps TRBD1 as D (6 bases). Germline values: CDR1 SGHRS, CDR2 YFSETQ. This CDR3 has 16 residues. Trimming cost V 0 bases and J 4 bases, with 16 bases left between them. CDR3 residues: CASSLGVGGLGTEAFF. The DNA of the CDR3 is TGCGCCAGCAGCTTGGGTGTCGGGGGGCTAGGCACTGAAGCTTTCTTT.

CDR3 bases: TGTGCCATACGGACAGGGGCTAGCAATCAGCCCCAGCATTTT. This translates into CAIRTGASNQPQHF. The rearrangement uses TRBV2 and TRBJ1-5; 9 positions agree with TRBD1. Trimming cost V 10 bases and J 0 bases; bases outside gene matches: 4. The CDR3 covers 14 residues. Per germline, CDR1 SNHLY and CDR2 FYNNEI.

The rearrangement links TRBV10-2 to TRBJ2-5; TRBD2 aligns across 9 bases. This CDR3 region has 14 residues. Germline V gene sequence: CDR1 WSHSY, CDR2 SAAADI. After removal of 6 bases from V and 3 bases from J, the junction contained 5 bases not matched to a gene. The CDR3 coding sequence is TGCGCCAGCAGCTTAGCGGGAGTAGAAGAGACCCAGTACTTC. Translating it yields CASSLAGVEETQYF.